The present T cell receptor (beta chain) was sequenced within a study of blood T cell repertoires in COVID-19. Study-level background: The analysed material was cDNA or gDNA that came from T cells, B-cell-depleted T cells, or PBMCs.

Data came from immunoSEQ multiplex PCR; TCRdb stores just in-frame clones and leaves some out. The sample has 270,000 or so clones; approximately 87% are singletons. Comment on this clone: The junction does not match germline at one end; this may be a read error.

The CDR3 length is 13 residues. CDR1 is SSHAT and CDR2 is FNYEAQ in the germline V gene (reference sequence). The chain carries TRBV7-7 and TRBJ2-5; TRBD1 matches 8 bases. Material: peripheral blood. The origin of this receptor is a human donor in a cohort sampled during active COVID-19. CDR3 nucleotides: TGTGCTAGCAGCACCAGTCTGGACAGGGTTTCCCACTTC. This codes for CASSTSLDRVSHF.